This T cell receptor (beta chain) was observed in a study of regulatory T cells in long-lasting Graves disease. HTBI primers from iRepertoire and Arm-PCR of CDR3 regions yielded the TCR beta libraries. TCRdb re-derived calls from the multiplex PCR reads in MiXCR, one entry per CDR3 protein. The table shows 250,000 to 300,000 distinct CDR3 sequences, with roughly 18% occurring only once. The V gene's germline CDR1 is SGHVS and CDR2 FQNEAQ. This CDR3 region has 19 residues. The junction had 15 bases not matched to a gene; V was cut back by 5 bases and J by 4 bases. Regarding time point: newly diagnosed GD, antithyroid drugs for less than 3 months. Generation of the TCR library employed RNA extracted from PBMCs. These records were also assigned to another study, of T cells in Graves' hyperthyroidism and ophthalmopathy. From that second work: Graves' hyperthyroidism was deemed stable given no ophthalmopathy progression within 18 months. The HTBI primer set was used in a first-round RT-PCR of the TCR CDR3.

The V call is TRBV7-8, the J call TRBJ2-6; 9 bases are shared with TRBD1. The material was peripheral blood mononuclear cells (PBMCs), obtained at new diagnosis, from a patient treated with antithyroid drugs. The clonotype comes from a young woman with Graves disease. The CDR3 loop reads CASSRASGTGSVGANVLTF. CDR3 sequence (DNA): TGTGCCAGCAGCCGAGCTTCCGGGACAGGGAGTGTGGGGGCCAACGTCCTGACTTTC.